Sequencing of this T cell receptor (beta chain) was carried out in a study of blood T cell repertoires in COVID-19. Study background: Material from acute and convalescent COVID-19 was sourced from the United States, Italy and Spain. Nucleic acid was either cDNA or gDNA, and it came from T cells, B-cell-depleted T cells, or PBMCs.

The J segment lost 2 bases and the V segment lost 1 base, leaving 2 bases of the junction unmatched. The CDR3 extends over 14 amino acids. Germline V CDR1 and CDR2: MDHEN, SYDVKM. Per the original data handling: It was from reference gene primer amplification that nucleated cell counts were estimated. The method was immunoSEQ multiplex PCR; TCRdb's version includes in-frame clones alone and lacks a portion of them. V and J calls and clone size are copied from that table; D and trimming were computed from the DNA. The repertoire holds a few hundred thousand clones, with about four fifths as singletons.

What was sequenced was peripheral blood. The V call is TRBV28, the J call TRBJ2-7; the match to TRBD1 covers 7 bases. The receptor was derived from a woman aged 18 to 35 with acute or convalescent COVID-19. CDR3 amino acids: CASSLLQGTYEQYF. The CDR3 nucleotides read TGTGCCAGCAGTTTATTACAGGGGACCTACGAGCAGTACTTC. Full variable domain (remainder filled in from reference TRBV28 and TRBJ2-7): DVKVTQSSRYLVKRTGEKVFLECVQDMDHENMFWYRQDPGLGLRLIYFSYDVKMKEKGDIPEGYSVSREKKERFSLILESASTNQTSMYLCASSLLQGTYEQYFGPGTRLTVT.